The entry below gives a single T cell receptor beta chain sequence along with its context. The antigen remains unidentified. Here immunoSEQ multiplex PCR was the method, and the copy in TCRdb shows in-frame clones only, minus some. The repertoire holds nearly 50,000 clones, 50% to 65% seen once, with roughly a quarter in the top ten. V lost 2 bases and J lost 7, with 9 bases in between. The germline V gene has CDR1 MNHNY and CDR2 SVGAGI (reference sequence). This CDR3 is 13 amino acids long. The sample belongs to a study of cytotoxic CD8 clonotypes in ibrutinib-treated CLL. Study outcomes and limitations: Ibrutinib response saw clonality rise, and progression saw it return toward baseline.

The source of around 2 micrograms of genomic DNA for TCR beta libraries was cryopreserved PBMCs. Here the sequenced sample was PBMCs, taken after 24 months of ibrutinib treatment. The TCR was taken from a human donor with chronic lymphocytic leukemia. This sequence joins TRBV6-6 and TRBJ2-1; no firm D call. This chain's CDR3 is CASSYGWENEQFF. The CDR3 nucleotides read TGTGCCAGCAGTTACGGATGGGAAAATGAGCAGTTCTTC.